What follows are 25 T cell receptor beta chains derived from one specimen sequenced in a study of blood T cell repertoires in COVID-19. Generated by immunoSEQ multiplex PCR, the TCRdb table keeps only in-frame clones and is missing some. Of about 250,000 clones detected, 70% to 90% appear once; the ten largest clones hold approximately 3.3%. The sample was peripheral blood. The receptor source for this set is a man between 18 and 29 years old with active or convalescent COVID-19.

V gene TRBV7-7 combines with J gene TRBJ2-1; possibly TRBD2 for D (5 bases). CDR1 and CDR2 from the germline V gene are SSHAT and FNYEAQ (reference sequence). Deletions cut 5 bases from V and 3 bases from J, with 14 bases between. CDR3 length: 15 residues. The CDR3 coding sequence is TGTGCCAGCAGCCGGAGAAACGGGGACTACAATGAGCAGTTCTTC. It encodes CASSRRNGDYNEQFF.

This sequence joins TRBV28 and TRBJ2-7; 12 bases are shared with TRBD2. Unmatched junction bases numbered 5, after V lost 4 bases and J lost 7 bases. This CDR3 spans 14 amino acids. CDR1 MDHEN and CDR2 SYDVKM come from the germline V gene. The CDR3 nucleotides read TGTGCCAGCAGTTCTAGCGGGAGGGAGGTAGAGCAGTACTTC. It is translated as CASSSSGREVEQYF.

This clone was detected only once. The CDR3 region is CASRQGHSYEQYF. The DNA of the CDR3 is TGTGCCAGTCGGCAGGGTCACTCCTACGAGCAGTACTTC. The chain employs TRBV7-9 and TRBJ2-7, with a tentative D call TRBD1 (5 bases). The V gene lost 9 bases and the J gene lost 0 bases, with 12 bases spanning the gap. The V gene's germline CDR1 is SEHNR and CDR2 FQNEAQ (reference sequence). This CDR3 region has 13 residues.

The table lists this clone with a count of one. The chain has TRBV7-3 and TRBJ2-6; maybe TRBD1 (5 bases). Germline V lookup: CDR1 SGHTA, CDR2 FQGTGA. The CDR3 is 16 residues long. Deletions cut 5 bases from V and 0 bases from J, with 11 bases between. CDR3 DNA sequence: TGTGCCAGCAGCCCTTACGACAGCTCTGGGGCCAACGTCCTGACTTTC. Its translation: CASSPYDSSGANVLTF.

This clone was seen only once. The chain carries TRBV28 and TRBJ1-3; D is unclear. Trimming removed 7 bases at V and 4 bases at J, with 8 bases between. This CDR3 contains 12 residues. Germline V gene sequence: CDR1 MDHEN, CDR2 SYDVKM. In nucleotides, the CDR3 is TGTGCCAGCATGGGAGCCGGAAACACCATATATTTT. Encoded protein: CASMGAGNTIYF.

This clone was seen just once. V is TRBV10-3 and J is TRBJ1-2; perhaps TRBD1 as D (6 bases). The CDR3 contains 12 residues. Trimming stripped 7 bases from V and 8 bases from J, with 14 bases between. Germline-derived CDR1 and CDR2 are ENHRY and SYGVKD. CDR3 in amino acids: CAITTGNGGYTF. As DNA, the CDR3 is TGTGCCATCACCACAGGGAACGGGGGCTACACCTTC.

The rearrangement uses TRBV6-5 and TRBJ1-1; D might be TRBD1 (6 bases). This CDR3 contains 12 residues. Germline CDR1 reads MNHEY; CDR2 reads SVGAGI. With 8 bases removed from V and 1 base from J, the gap between germline ends came to 8 bases. The CDR3 bases are TGTGCCAGCCGGACAGCGAACACTGAAGCTTTCTTT. This gives the protein CASRTANTEAFF.

The rearrangement joins TRBV9 to TRBJ2-2; D might be TRBD2 (6 bases). Trimming took off 5 bases at V and 3 bases at J, with 11 bases between the two ends. This CDR3 region has 14 residues. The germline gives CDR1 SGDLS, CDR2 YYNGEE. This CDR3 is CASRGGLDTGELFF. In DNA form, the CDR3 reads TGTGCCAGCAGGGGGGGACTTGACACCGGGGAGCTGTTTTTT.

This chain connects TRBV5-1 to TRBJ1-2; D not resolved. Germline-derived CDR1 and CDR2 are SGHRS and YFSETQ. Trimming cost V 4 bases and J 0 bases, with 16 bases left between them. The CDR3 is 16 residues long. For the CDR3, the DNA is TGCGCCAGCAGCCCCGCCCATACACAGACTAACTATGGCTACACCTTC. It translates to CASSPAHTQTNYGYTF.

The J gene is TRBJ2-3, the V gene TRBV9, with 8 bases matching TRBD2. Germline CDR1 SGDLS, CDR2 YYNGEE. The CDR3 contains 16 residues. The ends lost 6 bases at V and 2 bases at J; junction bases unmatched: 11. DNA for the CDR3: TGTGCCAGCACTTCCGGGGTAGCGGGGTTCACAGATACGCAGTATTTT. Residues: CASTSGVAGFTDTQYF. The full variable domain, its missing parts supplied by reference TRBV9 and TRBJ2-3, is DSGVTQTPKHLITATGQRVTLRCSPRSGDLSVYWYQQSLDQGLQFLIQYYNGEERAKGNILERFSAQQFPDLHSELNLSSLELGDSALYFCASTSGVAGFTDTQYFGPGTRLTVL.

A note on this clone: The identical CDR3 is also encoded by other nucleotide sequences in the sample. The J gene is TRBJ1-1, the V gene TRBV28; 8 bases match TRBD1. Germline V gene sequence: CDR1 MDHEN, CDR2 SYDVKM. The CDR3 spans 12 residues. V was clipped by 6 bases and J by 4 bases; unmatched bases: 1. The CDR3 here is CASSTGGTEAFF. In DNA form, the CDR3 reads TGTGCCAGCAGCACAGGGGGCACTGAAGCTTTCTTT. The full variable domain, rest sourced from reference TRBV28 and TRBJ1-1, is DVKVTQSSRYLVKRTGEKVFLECVQDMDHENMFWYRQDPGLGLRLIYFSYDVKMKEKGDIPEGYSVSREKKERFSLILESASTNQTSMYLCASSTGGTEAFFGQGTRLTVV.

This chain uses TRBV11-2 with TRBJ2-2; tentatively, D is TRBD2 (6 bases). This CDR3 contains 15 residues. The germline CDR1 and CDR2 sequences are SGHAT and FQNNGV. Trimming pared 5 bases from V and 6 bases from J, leaving 16 bases between. CDR3 bases: TGTGCCAGCAGCGCCCGGGCTAGCGTTGCCGGGGAGCTGTTTTTT. Translation gives CASSARASVAGELFF.

The V gene is TRBV19, the J gene TRBJ1-1; D gene uncertain. Trimming left V 3 bases short and J 1 base short, with 12 bases between. Looked up from germline, CDR1 is LNHDA and CDR2 is SQIVND (reference sequence). There are 15 residues in the CDR3. The CDR3 nucleotides are TGTGCCAGTAGTATTTTCGGCGGGCAGAACACTGAAGCTTTCTTT. Its translation: CASSIFGGQNTEAFF. The full variable domain, with the rest looked up from reference TRBV19 and TRBJ1-1, is DGGITQSPKYLFRKEGQNVTLSCEQNLNHDAMYWYRQDPGQGLRLIYYSQIVNDFQKGDIAEGYSVSREKKESFPLTVTSAQKNPTAFYLCASSIFGGQNTEAFFGQGTRLTVV.

The CDR3 bases are TGTGCCAGCAGCCTGTTTAAAGCGGGAGGGCTAGCAGATACGCAGTATTTT. It yields the protein CASSLFKAGGLADTQYF. V gene TRBV3-1 (or the pseudogene TRBV3-2) combines with J gene TRBJ2-3; TRBD2 matches at 10 bases. V was pared by 4 bases and J by 4 bases, with 11 bases of the junction left unmatched. CDR1 and CDR2 (germline): LGHDT, YNNKEL (reference sequence). The CDR3 sequence is 17 residues long.

The gene calls are TRBV4-3 and TRBJ2-5; 12 nucleotides line up with TRBD2. CDR1 is LGHNA, CDR2 YSLEER, per germline. CDR3 length: 15 amino acids. The trim removed 5 bases at V and 3 bases at J, leaving 4 bases unmatched. The CDR3 is CASSNRLAGEETQYF. Written as DNA, the CDR3 is TGCGCCAGCAGCAACAGACTAGCGGGAGAAGAGACCCAGTACTTC.

The chain employs TRBV7-9 and TRBJ1-2, with 10 positions matching TRBD1. CDR3 length: 19 residues. V lost 2 bases, J lost 4 bases, and 16 bases stayed unmatched. Germline CDR1 SEHNR, CDR2 FQNEAQ (reference sequence). In DNA, the CDR3 is TGTGCCAGCAGCTTATGGTCTGGGACAGGGGCACGAATTTCCTATGGCTACACCTTC. Translating gives CASSLWSGTGARISYGYTF.

The chain carries TRBV27 and TRBJ1-5; 9 nucleotides line up with TRBD1. In germline, CDR1 is MNHEY, CDR2 SMNVEV (reference sequence). The junction had 11 bases not matched to a gene; V was cut back by 1 base and J by 4 bases. CDR3 length equals 18 residues. The CDR3 bases are TGTGCCAGCAGTTTATTAGCCCGCACCGGGACAGGGAATCAGCCCCAGCATTTT. This codes for CASSLLARTGTGNQPQHF.

This clone was seen once. The rearrangement links TRBV5-1 to TRBJ2-1; maybe TRBD2 (6 bases). Trimming cost V 4 bases and J 4 bases, with 12 bases left between them. Germline V gene lookup returns CDR1 SGHRS and CDR2 YFSETQ. The CDR3 consists of 14 residues. CDR3 sequence (DNA): TGCGCCAGCAGCGTTGCTAGCGTATACAATGAGCAGTTCTTC. It specifies CASSVASVYNEQFF.

J is TRBJ1-1 and V is TRBV10-3; no definite D call. There are 16 residues in the CDR3. The germline V and J ends were trimmed by 2 bases and 0 bases, with 13 bases remaining between them. Germline-derived CDR1 and CDR2 are ENHRY and SYGVKD. The CDR3, as DNA: TGTGCCATCAGTGAGCAACCGGCGGGGATGAACACTGAAGCTTTCTTT. Translated: CAISEQPAGMNTEAFF.

This clone was seen repeatedly, ten times or more. J is TRBJ1-1 and V is TRBV9, with 7 bases aligning to TRBD1. The V and J ends lost 3 bases and 1 base, in that order; junction bases with no gene match: 6. The germline CDR1 and CDR2 sequences are SGDLS and YYNGEE. The CDR3 sequence is 15 residues long. CDR3 sequence reads: CASSGGTDANTEAFF. CDR3 bases: TGTGCCAGCAGCGGGGGGACAGACGCGAACACTGAAGCTTTCTTT.

The sample holds one count of this clone. This sequence joins TRBV6-5 and TRBJ2-2; D gene unclear. Per germline, CDR1 MNHEY and CDR2 SVGAGI. Trimming shortened V by 7 bases and J by 4 bases, and 16 bases separated the two germline ends. The CDR3 length is 15 residues. CDR3 nucleotides: TGTGCCAGCACCGGCGAGGTCCGTAGCACCGGGGAGCTGTTTTTT. Translation: CASTGEVRSTGELFF.

The rearrangement uses TRBV6-2 or TRBV6-3 and TRBJ2-7, with 11 bases matching TRBD2. The CDR3 covers 15 residues. After removal of 6 bases from V and 6 bases from J, the junction contained 10 bases not matched to a gene. Germline V gives CDR1 MNHEY, CDR2 SVGEGT. In nucleotides, the CDR3 is TGTGCCAGCAGCAGCGCGGGACTAGCGGAGGTCGAGCAGTACTTC. It specifies CASSSAGLAEVEQYF.

This chain's CDR3 is CASSYKGGQGYTF. CDR3 DNA: TGTGCCAGCAGCTATAAGGGGGGGCAAGGCTACACCTTC. This chain links TRBV7-2 with TRBJ1-2; maybe TRBD1 (6 bases). V shed 4 bases and J shed 8 bases, with 14 bases lying between them. This CDR3 region has 13 residues. Germline loops: CDR1 SGHTA, CDR2 FQGNSA.

This clone was detected only a few times. This chain connects TRBV3-1 (or the pseudogene TRBV3-2) to TRBJ2-7; 11 bases align to TRBD2. This CDR3 contains 18 residues. Looked up from germline, CDR1 is LGHDT and CDR2 is YNNKEL (reference sequence). V was pared by 4 bases and J by 6 bases, with 17 bases of the junction left unmatched. The chain's CDR3 is CASSPMLIAGGPGVEQYF. As DNA, the CDR3 is TGTGCCAGCAGCCCCATGCTAATAGCGGGAGGGCCCGGGGTCGAGCAGTACTTC.

V gene TRBV5-6 combines with J gene TRBJ1-4, with TRBD1 matching over 9 bases. The germline CDR1 and CDR2 sequences are SGHDT and YYEEEE. V lost 4 bases, J lost 7 bases, and 11 bases stayed unmatched. The CDR3 spans 16 residues. CDR3 coding DNA: TGTGCCAGCAGCCCGATACAGGGGGCGATTGGTGAAAAACTGTTTTTT. Its protein is CASSPIQGAIGEKLFF.